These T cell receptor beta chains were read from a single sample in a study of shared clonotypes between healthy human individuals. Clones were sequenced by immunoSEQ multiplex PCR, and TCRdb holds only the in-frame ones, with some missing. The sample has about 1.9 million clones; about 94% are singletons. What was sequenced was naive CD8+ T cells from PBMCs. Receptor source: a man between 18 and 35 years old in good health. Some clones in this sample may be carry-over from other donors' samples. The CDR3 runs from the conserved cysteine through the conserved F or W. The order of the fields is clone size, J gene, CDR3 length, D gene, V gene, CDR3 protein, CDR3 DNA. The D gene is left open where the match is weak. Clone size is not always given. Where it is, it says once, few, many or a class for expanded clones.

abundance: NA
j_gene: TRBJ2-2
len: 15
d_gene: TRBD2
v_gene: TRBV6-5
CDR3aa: CASSYSLAGGRELFF
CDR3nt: TGTGCCAGCAGTTACTCCCTAGCGGGAGGGCGGGAGCTGTTTTTT

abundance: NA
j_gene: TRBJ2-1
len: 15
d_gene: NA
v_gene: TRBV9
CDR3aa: CASSGRSGPNNEQFF
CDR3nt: TGTGCCAGCAGCGGCCGGTCGGGCCCAAACAATGAGCAGTTCTTC

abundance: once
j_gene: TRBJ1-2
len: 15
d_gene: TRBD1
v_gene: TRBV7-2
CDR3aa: CASSWGTGANYGYTF
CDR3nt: TGTGCCAGCAGCTGGGGGACAGGCGCTAACTATGGCTACACCTTC

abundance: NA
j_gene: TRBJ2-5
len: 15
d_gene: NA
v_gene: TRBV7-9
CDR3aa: CASSETVSRVETQYF
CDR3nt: TGTGCCAGCAGCGAGACGGTCTCCCGGGTGGAGACCCAGTACTTC

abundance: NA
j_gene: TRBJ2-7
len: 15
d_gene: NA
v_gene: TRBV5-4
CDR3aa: CASSLGRAGPYEQYF
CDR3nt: TGTGCCAGCAGCTTGGGAAGAGCGGGCCCCTACGAGCAGTACTTC

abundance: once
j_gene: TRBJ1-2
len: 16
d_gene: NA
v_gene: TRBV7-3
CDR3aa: CASSLLPGRANYGYTF
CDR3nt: TGTGCCAGCAGCTTATTACCGGGCCGAGCTAACTATGGCTACACCTTC

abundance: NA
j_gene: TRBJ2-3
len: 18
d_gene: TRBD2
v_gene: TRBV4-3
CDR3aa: CASSQEWRAGGPRDTQYF
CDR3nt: TGCGCCAGCAGCCAAGAATGGAGGGCGGGAGGGCCCAGGGATACGCAGTATTTT

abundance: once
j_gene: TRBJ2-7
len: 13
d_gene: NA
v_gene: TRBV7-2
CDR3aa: CASSLESFREQYF
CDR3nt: TGTGCCAGCAGCTTAGAATCCTTCCGCGAGCAGTACTTC

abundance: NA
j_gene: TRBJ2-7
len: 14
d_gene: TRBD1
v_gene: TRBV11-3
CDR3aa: CASSPGTGIYEQYF
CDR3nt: TGTGCCAGCAGCCCCGGGACAGGGATCTACGAGCAGTACTTC

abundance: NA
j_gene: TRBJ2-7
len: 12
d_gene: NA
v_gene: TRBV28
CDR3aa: CASSLGRGEQYF
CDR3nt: TGTGCCAGCAGTTTAGGTCGGGGAGAGCAGTACTTC

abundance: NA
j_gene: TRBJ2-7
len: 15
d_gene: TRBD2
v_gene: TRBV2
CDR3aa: CASSDWLAGVSEQYF
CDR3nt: TGTGCCAGCAGTGACTGGCTAGCGGGAGTTTCCGAGCAGTACTTC

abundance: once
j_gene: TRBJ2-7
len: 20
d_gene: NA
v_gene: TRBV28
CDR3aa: CASSSPHWTGGLAENYEQYF
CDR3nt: TGTGCCAGCAGTTCCCCGCACTGGACAGGGGGACTAGCGGAAAACTACGAGCAGTACTTC

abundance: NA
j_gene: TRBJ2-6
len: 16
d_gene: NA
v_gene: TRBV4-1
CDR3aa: CASSLKTGYGANVLTF
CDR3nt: TGCGCCAGCAGCCTAAAAACGGGGTATGGGGCCAACGTCCTGACTTTC

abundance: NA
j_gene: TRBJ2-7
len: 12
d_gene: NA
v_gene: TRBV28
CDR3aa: CATSRTSYEQYF
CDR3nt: TGTGCCACCTCGAGGACGTCTTACGAGCAGTACTTC

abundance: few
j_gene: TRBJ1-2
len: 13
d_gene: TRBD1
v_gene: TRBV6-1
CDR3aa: CASNYRGNYGYTF
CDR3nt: TGTGCCAGCAACTACAGGGGAAACTATGGCTACACCTTC

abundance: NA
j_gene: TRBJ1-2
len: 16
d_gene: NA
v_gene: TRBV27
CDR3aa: CASSPRPLQGTYGYTF
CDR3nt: TGTGCCAGCAGTCCGAGACCTCTACAGGGTACCTATGGCTACACCTTC

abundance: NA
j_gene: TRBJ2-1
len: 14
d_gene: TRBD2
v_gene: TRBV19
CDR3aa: CASSSSRGSNEQFF
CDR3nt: TGTGCCAGTAGTTCCTCCCGCGGGAGTAATGAGCAGTTCTTC

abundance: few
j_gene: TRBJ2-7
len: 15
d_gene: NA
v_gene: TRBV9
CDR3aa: CASSAKGTHAGEQYF
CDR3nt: TGTGCCAGCAGCGCCAAAGGGACCCACGCTGGAGAGCAGTACTTC

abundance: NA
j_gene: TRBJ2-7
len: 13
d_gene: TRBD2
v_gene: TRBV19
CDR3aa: CASKWAGDYEQYF
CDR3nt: TGTGCCAGTAAGTGGGCGGGGGACTACGAGCAGTACTTC

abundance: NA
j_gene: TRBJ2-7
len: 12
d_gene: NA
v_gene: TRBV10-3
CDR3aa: CAIGDSSYEQYF
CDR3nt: TGTGCCATCGGAGACAGCTCCTACGAGCAGTACTTC

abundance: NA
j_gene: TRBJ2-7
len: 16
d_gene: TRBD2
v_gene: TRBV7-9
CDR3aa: CASSPGLAGPSYEQYF
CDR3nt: TGTGCCAGCAGCCCTGGACTAGCGGGACCTTCCTACGAGCAGTACTTC

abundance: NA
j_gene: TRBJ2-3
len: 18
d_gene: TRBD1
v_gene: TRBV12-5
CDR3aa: CASGFLNLGTGGADTQYF
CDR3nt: TGTGCTAGTGGTTTCCTCAACTTGGGGACAGGGGGCGCAGATACGCAGTATTTT

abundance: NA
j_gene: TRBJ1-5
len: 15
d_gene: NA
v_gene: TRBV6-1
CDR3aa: CASSESGTTWQPQHF
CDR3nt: TGTGCCAGCAGTGAGTCCGGGACGACGTGGCAGCCCCAGCATTTT

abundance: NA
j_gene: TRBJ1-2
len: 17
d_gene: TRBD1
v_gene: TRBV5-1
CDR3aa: CASSSPGQGALGYGYTF
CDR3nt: TGCGCCAGCAGCAGTCCGGGACAGGGGGCGCTGGGCTATGGCTACACCTTC